This TCR beta chain was obtained from a study of control samples from healthy donors and cancer patients (dated by TCRdb to the early 2020s). Receptor libraries were prepared by the immunoSEQ multiplex PCR assay. TCRdb retrieved this table from immuneACCESS and kept in-frame rearrangements only. Not all clones are present; in checked studies, unresolved V genes account for under half, and no reason is known for the remainder. The sample table lists 70,000 to 100,000 clones, around 91% of them with a count of one. Approximately 18% of the sample lies in the top ten. The V and J ends are trimmed by 5 bases and 10 bases, leaving 17 bases between them. Including cysteine and phenylalanine, the CDR3 has 13 amino acids. Kept here is only the CDR3 DNA, which spans 39 bases and is read in frame from base 1. CDR1 MNHEY and CDR2 SVGAGI are derived from the germline V gene. As regards this clone: This receptor's antigen is unknown. Nothing much larger sits one base from this clone, and base qualities are not available.

The clonotype was recovered from a man aged 45-60 years in good health. The sequence links TRBV6-5 to TRBJ1-2, with the D gene not confidently named. Sequencing was carried out using blood. The CDR3 reads as follows: CASSTTLQAYYTF. The DNA reads as follows: TGTGCCAGCAGTACAACATTGCAAGCCTACTACACCTTC.